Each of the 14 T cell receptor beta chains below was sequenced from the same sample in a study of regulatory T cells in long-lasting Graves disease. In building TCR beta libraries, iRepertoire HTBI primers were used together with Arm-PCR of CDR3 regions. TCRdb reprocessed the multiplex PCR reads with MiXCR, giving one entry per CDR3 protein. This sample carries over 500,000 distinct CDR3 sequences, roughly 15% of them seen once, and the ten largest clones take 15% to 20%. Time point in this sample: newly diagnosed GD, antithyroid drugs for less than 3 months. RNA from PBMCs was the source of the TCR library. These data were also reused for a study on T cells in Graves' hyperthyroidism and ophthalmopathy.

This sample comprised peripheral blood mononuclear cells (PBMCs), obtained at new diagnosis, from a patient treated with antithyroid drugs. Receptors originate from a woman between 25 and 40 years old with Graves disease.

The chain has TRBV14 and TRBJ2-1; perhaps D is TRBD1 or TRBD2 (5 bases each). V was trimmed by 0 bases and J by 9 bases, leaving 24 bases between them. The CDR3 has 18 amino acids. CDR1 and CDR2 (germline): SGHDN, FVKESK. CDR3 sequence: CASSQDRGGPWDSSEQFF. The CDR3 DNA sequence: TGTGCCAGCAGCCAAGATCGGGGCGGGCCTTGGGATTCCTCTGAGCAGTTCTTC.

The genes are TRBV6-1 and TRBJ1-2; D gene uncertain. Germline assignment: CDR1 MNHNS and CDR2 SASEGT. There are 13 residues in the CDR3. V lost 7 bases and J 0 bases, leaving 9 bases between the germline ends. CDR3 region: CASTLQPNYGYTF. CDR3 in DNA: TGTGCCAGCACCTTACAGCCTAACTATGGCTACACCTTC.

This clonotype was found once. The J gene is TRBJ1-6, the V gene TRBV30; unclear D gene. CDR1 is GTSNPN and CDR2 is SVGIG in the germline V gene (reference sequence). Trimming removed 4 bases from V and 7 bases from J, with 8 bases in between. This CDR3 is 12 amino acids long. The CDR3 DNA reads TGTGCCTGGAAGCGGGTGAATTCACCCCTCCACTTT. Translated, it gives CAWKRVNSPLHF.

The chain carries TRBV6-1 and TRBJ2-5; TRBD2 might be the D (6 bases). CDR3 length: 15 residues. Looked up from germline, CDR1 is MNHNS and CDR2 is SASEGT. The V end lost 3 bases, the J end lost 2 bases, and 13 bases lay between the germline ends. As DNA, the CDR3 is TGTGCCAGCAGTGACCAGGGACTCCCTCAAGAGACCCAGTACTTC. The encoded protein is CASSDQGLPQETQYF.

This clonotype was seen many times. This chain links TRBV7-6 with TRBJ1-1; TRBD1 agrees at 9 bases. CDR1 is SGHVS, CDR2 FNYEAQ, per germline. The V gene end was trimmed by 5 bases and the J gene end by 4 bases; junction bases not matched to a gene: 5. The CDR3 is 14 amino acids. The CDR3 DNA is TGTGCCAGCAGCCGGGACAGGGACGGCACTGAAGCTTTCTTT. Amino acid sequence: CASSRDRDGTEAFF.

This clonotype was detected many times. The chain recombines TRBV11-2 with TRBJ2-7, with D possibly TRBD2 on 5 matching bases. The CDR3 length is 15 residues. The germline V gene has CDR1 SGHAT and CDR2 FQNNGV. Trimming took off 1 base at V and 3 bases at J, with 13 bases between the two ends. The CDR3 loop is CASSLVAGTGYEQYF. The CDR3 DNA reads TGTGCCAGCAGCTTAGTCGCGGGTACGGGCTACGAGCAGTACTTC.

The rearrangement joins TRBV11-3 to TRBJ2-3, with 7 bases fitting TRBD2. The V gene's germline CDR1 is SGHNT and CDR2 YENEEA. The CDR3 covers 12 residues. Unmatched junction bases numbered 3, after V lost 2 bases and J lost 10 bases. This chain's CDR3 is CASSLSSGAQYF. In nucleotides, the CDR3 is TGTGCCAGCAGCTTATCTAGCGGCGCGCAGTATTTT.

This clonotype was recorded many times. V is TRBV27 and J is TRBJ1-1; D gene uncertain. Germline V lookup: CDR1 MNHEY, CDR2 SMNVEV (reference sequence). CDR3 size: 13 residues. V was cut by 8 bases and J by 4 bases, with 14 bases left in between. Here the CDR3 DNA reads TGTGCCAGCCTGACTACGCCGGGCACTGAAGCTTTCTTT. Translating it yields CASLTTPGTEAFF.

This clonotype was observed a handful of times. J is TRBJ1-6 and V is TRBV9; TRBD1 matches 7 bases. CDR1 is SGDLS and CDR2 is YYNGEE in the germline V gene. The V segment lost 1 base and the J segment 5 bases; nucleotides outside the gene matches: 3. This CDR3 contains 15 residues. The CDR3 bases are TGTGCCAGCAGCGTATTTCAGGGGGATAATTCACCCCTCCACTTT. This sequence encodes CASSVFQGDNSPLHF.

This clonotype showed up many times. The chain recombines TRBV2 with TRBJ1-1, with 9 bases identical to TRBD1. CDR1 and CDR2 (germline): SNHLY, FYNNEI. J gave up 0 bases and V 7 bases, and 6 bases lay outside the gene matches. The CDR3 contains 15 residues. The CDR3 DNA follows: TGTGCCAGCACCGACCGGACAGGGGTGAACACTGAAGCTTTCTTT. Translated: CASTDRTGVNTEAFF.

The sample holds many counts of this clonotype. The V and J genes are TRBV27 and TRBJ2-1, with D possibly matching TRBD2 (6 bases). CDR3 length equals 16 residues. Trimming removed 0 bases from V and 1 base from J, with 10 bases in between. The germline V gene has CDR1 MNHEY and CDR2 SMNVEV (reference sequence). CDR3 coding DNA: TGTGCCAGCAGTTTATCTTCGGGACTGTCCTACAATGAGCAGTTCTTC. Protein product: CASSLSSGLSYNEQFF.

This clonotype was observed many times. The CDR3 DNA reads as TGTGCCAGCAGTGAAGTCGCAGCTAACTATGGCTACACCTTC. Translation gives CASSEVAANYGYTF. V and J are TRBV2 and TRBJ1-2; no clear D. Germline V gene sequence: CDR1 SNHLY, CDR2 FYNNEI. V was trimmed by 1 base and J by 0 bases, leaving 6 bases between them. The CDR3 runs 14 residues.

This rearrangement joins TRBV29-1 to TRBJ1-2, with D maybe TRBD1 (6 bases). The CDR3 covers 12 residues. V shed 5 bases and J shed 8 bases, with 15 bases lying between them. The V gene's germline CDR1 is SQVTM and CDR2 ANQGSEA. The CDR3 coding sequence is TGCAGCGTTCACTCGGGGGCTCGGGGCTACACCTTC. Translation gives CSVHSGARGYTF.

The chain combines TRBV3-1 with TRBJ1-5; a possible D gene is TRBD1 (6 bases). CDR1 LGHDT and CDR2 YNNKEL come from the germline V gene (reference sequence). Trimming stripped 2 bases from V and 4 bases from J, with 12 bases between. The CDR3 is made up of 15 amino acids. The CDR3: CASSQHLQGNQPQHF. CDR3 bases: TGTGCCAGCAGCCAACATCTCCAGGGGAATCAGCCCCAGCATTTT.